This TCR beta chain was sequenced during a study of blood T cell repertoires in COVID-19. Some clones are missing from TCRdb's copy, which holds only in-frame ones; the method was immunoSEQ multiplex PCR. The table shows approximately 200,000 clones, with nearly 90% occurring only once. CDR1 SNHLY and CDR2 FYNNEI come from the germline V gene. This CDR3 spans 14 amino acids. J lost 6 bases, V lost 8 bases, and 9 bases had no gene match. Sequencing input: PBMCs or T cells enriched from blood (not recorded which). The rearrangement joins TRBV2 to TRBJ1-5, with 8 bases lining up with TRBD1. This TCR was sampled from a man aged 25 to 45 who had recovered from COVID-19. The CDR3 is CASGVDRVGQPQHF. DNA for the CDR3: TGTGCCAGCGGGGTGGACAGGGTGGGTCAGCCCCAGCATTTT.